This entry lists 25 T cell receptor beta chains sequenced from one sample in a study of shared clonotypes between healthy human individuals. Selected positively for CCR7 and CD45RO-negative, naive CD8 cells excluded terminally differentiated effector memory CD45RA+ cells. Assay used: immunoSEQ multiplex PCR; TCRdb lists only in-frame clones, some missing. The sample has roughly 2.1 million clones; more than 85% are singletons. The sample comprised naive CD8+ T cells from PBMCs. These receptors were taken from a man aged 18 to 35 in good health. Some clones in this sample may be carry-over from other donors' samples.

The chain has TRBV27 and TRBJ1-3, with 7 bases that match TRBD1. V lost 5 bases, J lost 4 bases, and 8 bases stayed unmatched. This CDR3 spans 15 amino acids. Germline CDR1 is MNHEY and CDR2 is SMNVEV (reference sequence). CDR3 nucleotides: TGTGCCAGCAGTCCTACAGGGGAATCAGGAAACACCATATATTTT. Translated, it gives CASSPTGESGNTIYF.

V usage is TRBV5-6 and J usage is TRBJ2-7; TRBD1 matches at 7 bases. There are 15 residues in the CDR3. Per the germline V gene, CDR1 is SGHDT and CDR2 is YYEEEE. Losses at the gene ends were 5 bases for V and 4 bases for J; bases not matched to a gene: 12. The CDR3 nucleotides read TGTGCCAGCAGAGAAGAGCAGGGGGTACGGTACGAGCAGTACTTC. Translation: CASREEQGVRYEQYF.

The rearrangement links TRBV7-6 to TRBJ1-1, with D possibly matching TRBD1 (5 bases). V shed 2 bases and J shed 10 bases, with 11 bases lying between them. This CDR3 has 12 amino acids. Germline CDR1 reads SGHVS; CDR2 reads FNYEAQ. CDR3 in DNA: TGTGCCAGCAGCTTACAGGGACTTGGAGCTTTCTTT. Translated, it gives CASSLQGLGAFF. Complete variable domain (other parts from reference TRBV7-6 and TRBJ1-1): GAGVSQSPRYKVTKRGQDVALRCDPISGHVSLYWYRQALGQGPEFLTYFNYEAQQDKSGLPNDRFSAERPEGSISTLTIQRTEQRDSAMYRCASSLQGLGAFFGQGTRLTVV.

The V gene is TRBV5-1, the J gene TRBJ1-1; 11 bases fit TRBD1. The junction had 4 bases not matched to a gene; V was cut back by 7 bases and J by 5 bases. In germline, CDR1 is SGHRS, CDR2 YFSETQ. The CDR3 runs 13 residues. The CDR3 DNA sequence: TGCGCCAGCTGGGGACAGGGGGAAACTGAAGCTTTCTTT. Amino acids: CASWGQGETEAFF.

This chain uses TRBV27 with TRBJ2-2, with unresolved D. CDR1 is MNHEY, CDR2 SMNVEV, per germline (reference sequence). The CDR3 extends over 14 amino acids. V was clipped by 5 bases and J by 4 bases, with 11 bases between them. The CDR3: CASSLRLFTGELFF. CDR3 in DNA: TGTGCCAGCAGTCTCAGACTGTTCACCGGGGAGCTGTTTTTT.

This clone was detected once. This chain links TRBV7-6 with TRBJ2-5, with D hard to call. CDR1 and CDR2 (germline): SGHVS, FNYEAQ. V dropped 3 bases and J dropped 2 bases, with 13 bases sitting between them. CDR3 length equals 15 residues. The CDR3 is CASSFIKLTQETQYF. DNA for the CDR3: TGTGCCAGCAGCTTTATCAAACTCACGCAAGAGACCCAGTACTTC.

The V gene is TRBV15, the J gene TRBJ1-2; weak D call: TRBD1 (5 bases). V lost 6 bases and J 8 bases, leaving 19 bases between the germline ends. The germline gives CDR1 LNHNV, CDR2 YYDKDF (reference sequence). The CDR3 runs to 14 residues. The CDR3 spells CATSEAGYSRGYTF. The CDR3, as DNA: TGTGCCACCAGTGAGGCAGGGTATAGTCGGGGCTACACCTTC. Based on the CDR3 plus reference TRBV15 and TRBJ1-2, the full variable domain is DAMVIQNPRYQVTQFGKPVTLSCSQTLNHNVMYWYQQKSSQAPKLLFHYYDKDFNNEADTPDNFQSRRPNTSFCFLDIRSPGLGDTAMYLCATSEAGYSRGYTFGSGTRLTVV.

This clone was observed a handful of times. The chain combines TRBV9 with TRBJ1-1; D is uncertain. CDR3 length: 14 residues. Trimming took 1 base from V and 2 from J, leaving 9 bases between them. Germline values: CDR1 SGDLS, CDR2 YYNGEE. The CDR3 sequence: CASSVKVGNTEAFF. CDR3 in DNA: TGTGCCAGCAGCGTAAAGGTGGGAAACACTGAAGCTTTCTTT.

V usage is TRBV11-2 and J usage is TRBJ2-5; 9 nucleotides match TRBD2. There are 18 residues in the CDR3. Germline V gene data show CDR1 as SGHAT and CDR2 as FQNNGV. The V and J ends lost 5 bases and 5 bases, in that order; junction bases with no gene match: 18. CDR3 DNA: TGTGCCAGCAGCGCGGGGCTCCGCGGGAGGGCTCGGTGGGAGACCCAGTACTTC. Translated, it gives CASSAGLRGRARWETQYF.

V gene TRBV4-3 combines with J gene TRBJ2-7; 11 bases map to TRBD2. The CDR3 totals 15 residues. Germline-derived CDR1 and CDR2 are LGHNA and YSLEER. Trimming at V came to 1 base and at J to 5 bases, leaving 4 bases not matched to a gene. CDR3 DNA sequence: TGCGCCAGCAGCCAAGTGCCTAGCGGGAGGAACGAGCAGTACTTC. This gives the protein CASSQVPSGRNEQYF.

The V call is TRBV9, the J call TRBJ1-2; D unresolved. V dropped 0 bases and J dropped 0 bases, with 9 bases sitting between them. The CDR3 is 15 amino acids. Germline V gene data show CDR1 as SGDLS and CDR2 as YYNGEE. CDR3 DNA sequence: TGTGCCAGCAGCGTAGAAGAGGGAGCTAACTATGGCTACACCTTC. It encodes CASSVEEGANYGYTF.

As for this clone: The sample contains more than one DNA sequence encoding this CDR3. The gene calls are TRBV6-5 and TRBJ2-7, with D maybe TRBD2 (5 bases). Germline V lookup: CDR1 MNHEY, CDR2 SVGAGI. The V gene lost 0 bases and the J gene lost 4 bases, with 10 bases spanning the gap. CDR3 length: 14 amino acids. The CDR3 region is CASSYSRGSYEQYF. In DNA, the CDR3 is TGTGCCAGCAGTTACTCCCGGGGATCGTACGAGCAGTACTTC.

The V call is TRBV19, the J call TRBJ1-1, with TRBD1 matching 7 bases. After removal of 8 bases from V and 6 bases from J, the junction contained 21 bases not matched to a gene. The CDR3 runs 17 residues. Germline CDR1 is LNHDA and CDR2 is SQIVND (reference sequence). The CDR3 DNA follows: TGTGCCAGTGAGGACAGGCTGGGCCCACTTTCGAAACCTGAAGCTTTCTTT. Translated: CASEDRLGPLSKPEAFF.

V and J are TRBV11-2 and TRBJ2-7, with a possible D match to TRBD1 (6 bases). Germline V gene lookup returns CDR1 SGHAT and CDR2 FQNNGV. V lost 5 bases, J lost 2 bases, and 10 bases lay in between. The CDR3 sequence is 13 residues long. CDR3 in amino acids: CASSPQGTYEQYF. CDR3 DNA sequence: TGTGCCAGCAGCCCGCAGGGGACCTACGAGCAGTACTTC.

The J gene is TRBJ2-3, the V gene TRBV28; 9 nucleotides agree with TRBD2. From germline, CDR1 is MDHEN and CDR2 SYDVKM. V was clipped by 5 bases and J by 3 bases; unmatched bases: 15. The CDR3 has 18 residues. CDR3 bases: TGTGCCAGCAGTCTCAGCGGGAGGAGCCATAGGGTAACAGATACGCAGTATTTT. It encodes CASSLSGRSHRVTDTQYF.

The CDR3 spells CASSWIGTNMNTEAFF. The CDR3 DNA follows: TGTGCCAGCAGTTGGATTGGGACGAACATGAACACTGAAGCTTTCTTT. This rearrangement joins TRBV27 to TRBJ1-1; a weak D match, TRBD1 (5 bases). Trimming shortened V by 4 bases and J by 0 bases, and 15 bases separated the two germline ends. CDR1 is MNHEY and CDR2 is SMNVEV in the germline V gene (reference sequence). The CDR3 length is 16 residues.

This sequence joins TRBV15 and TRBJ2-1; no firm D call. V was pared by 5 bases and J by 6 bases, with 11 bases between. The CDR3 sequence is 13 residues long. CDR1 and CDR2 from the germline V gene are LNHNV and YYDKDF (reference sequence). CDR3 amino acids: CATSPLRFNEQFF. The CDR3 bases are TGTGCCACCAGCCCACTCCGGTTCAATGAGCAGTTCTTC. Looking up the rest from reference TRBV15 and TRBJ2-1 gives the full variable domain: DAMVIQNPRYQVTQFGKPVTLSCSQTLNHNVMYWYQQKSSQAPKLLFHYYDKDFNNEADTPDNFQSRRPNTSFCFLDIRSPGLGDTAMYLCATSPLRFNEQFFGPGTRLTVL.

Concerning this clone: This CDR3 is also generated by other DNA sequences in the sample. The chain has TRBV5-1 and TRBJ1-4; the match to TRBD1 covers 7 bases. Trimming at V came to 4 bases and at J to 0 bases, leaving 6 bases not matched to a gene. The V gene's germline CDR1 is SGHRS and CDR2 YFSETQ. This CDR3 has 16 amino acids. The CDR3 is CASSPGQPATNEKLFF. The CDR3 nucleotides read TGCGCCAGCAGCCCGGGACAGCCTGCAACTAATGAAAAACTGTTTTTT. The entire variable domain, with the rest obtained from reference TRBV5-1 and TRBJ1-4, is as follows: KAGVTQTPRYLIKTRGQQVTLSCSPISGHRSVSWYQQTPGQGLQFLFEYFSETQRNKGNFPGRFSGRQFSNSRSEMNVSTLELGDSALYLCASSPGQPATNEKLFFGSGTQLSVL.

The genes are TRBV27 and TRBJ2-7, with D uncertain. Germline CDR1 and CDR2: MNHEY and SMNVEV (reference sequence). CDR3 size: 12 residues. Trimming pared 4 bases from V and 7 bases from J, leaving 11 bases between. CDR3 residues: CASSWGGEEQYF. The DNA of the CDR3 is TGTGCCAGCAGTTGGGGTGGGGAAGAGCAGTACTTC.

The chain uses TRBV28 and TRBJ2-3; D may be TRBD1 (5 bases). From germline, CDR1 is MDHEN and CDR2 SYDVKM. The CDR3 has 16 amino acids. V was shortened by 2 bases and J by 4 bases, with 16 bases between the two germline ends. The CDR3 spells CASSLGPDSVSDTQYF. The CDR3 DNA is TGTGCCAGCAGTTTAGGCCCCGACAGCGTATCAGATACGCAGTATTTT.

This clone showed up just a few times. The chain recombines TRBV5-1 with TRBJ1-1; a weak D match, TRBD1 (5 bases). This CDR3 region has 13 residues. V lost 1 base, J lost 6 bases, and 10 bases lay in between. Germline V CDR1 and CDR2: SGHRS, YFSETQ. DNA for the CDR3: TGCGCCAGCAGCTTGCAGGGTGCCCCTGAAGCTTTCTTT. Its translation is CASSLQGAPEAFF.

CDR3 DNA: TGTGCCAGCAGAATAGGGACTAGCGGGAGTCTTTACGAGCAGTACTTC. Translating gives CASRIGTSGSLYEQYF. The V and J genes are TRBV27 and TRBJ2-7; TRBD2 agrees at 14 bases. V lost 6 bases to trimming and J lost 4 bases; unmatched junction nucleotides: 8. The CDR3 sequence is 16 residues long. From germline, CDR1 is MNHEY and CDR2 SMNVEV (reference sequence).

This clone was detected once. The CDR3 nucleotides read TGCGCCAGCAGCCTCCCGACAGGGACGGGAGGTGAAAAACTGTTTTTT. Protein: CASSLPTGTGGEKLFF. The V call is TRBV5-1, the J call TRBJ1-4; 7 positions agree with TRBD1. The CDR3 spans 16 residues. The V segment lost 4 bases and the J segment 7 bases; nucleotides outside the gene matches: 13. Per the germline V gene, CDR1 is SGHRS and CDR2 is YFSETQ.

This rearrangement joins TRBV7-9 to TRBJ2-1; 10 bases are shared with TRBD1. J gave up 7 bases and V 5 bases, and 8 bases lay outside the gene matches. The CDR3 totals 15 residues. CDR1 and CDR2 (germline): SEHNR, FQNEAQ (reference sequence). Here the CDR3 reads CASSIRRDRGNEQFF. The CDR3 DNA reads as TGTGCCAGCAGCATCCGCCGGGACAGGGGTAATGAGCAGTTCTTC. Based on the CDR3 plus reference TRBV7-9 and TRBJ2-1, the full variable domain is DTGVSQNPRHKITKRGQNVTFRCDPISEHNRLYWYRQTLGQGPEFLTYFQNEAQLEKSRLLSDRFSAERPKGSFSTLEIQRTEQGDSAMYLCASSIRRDRGNEQFFGPGTRLTVL.

The chain links TRBV27 to TRBJ1-2; 7 nucleotides match TRBD1. Trimming cost V 4 bases and J 4 bases; bases outside gene matches: 9. This CDR3 has 15 residues. Per germline, CDR1 MNHEY and CDR2 SMNVEV (reference sequence). CDR3 nucleotides: TGTGCCAGCAGTTCCAGGGGGGATTGGGGCTATGGCTACACCTTC. Its translation: CASSSRGDWGYGYTF.